This is a list of T cell receptor beta chains from one sample in a study of siplizumab effects on memory and regulatory T cells. Data came from immunoSEQ multiplex PCR; TCRdb stores just in-frame clones and leaves some out. The sample has approximately 100,000 clones, about nine tenths seen once. Specimen: non-Treg CD4+ T cells sorted from blood. The source is a human donor in good health. CDR3s include the opening cysteine and the closing phenylalanine or tryptophan. Clone sizes are given selectively: once, few, many, or a class where the clone is expanded.

J	V	size	CDR3
TRBJ2-7	TRBV6-6	NA	CASSASGRGSSYEQYF
TRBJ1-1	TRBV15	NA	CATSLLMNTEAFF
TRBJ2-1	TRBV6-6	NA	CASSSVQVSYNEQFF
TRBJ2-3	TRBV10-1	NA	CASSESAGFTDTQYF
TRBJ1-4	TRBV5-4	NA	CASSLDSVQKLFF
TRBJ2-1	TRBV4-2	NA	CASIPHLSGGASEQFF
TRBJ2-1	TRBV5-4	NA	CASSPLSANEQFF
TRBJ1-6	TRBV6-5	NA	CASNRQGHSPLHF
TRBJ1-5	TRBV6-5	NA	CASSRDRAAQPQHF
TRBJ2-5	TRBV7-9	NA	CASSLGLETQYF
TRBJ1-5	TRBV19	once	CASSTIGQGGSNQPQHF
TRBJ1-1	TRBV15	NA	CATSRASGLNTEAFF
TRBJ1-2	TRBV4-3	NA	CASSQGSSVYTF
TRBJ2-3	TRBV5-1	NA	CASSPGTGADTQYF
TRBJ1-1	TRBV4-1	NA	CASSQEPGQGATNTEAFF
TRBJ1-5	TRBV2	once	CASSERENSNQPQHF
TRBJ2-5	TRBV5-6	NA	CASSYGGTQYF
TRBJ2-3	TRBV2	NA	CASRRSGTSGRSTDTQYF
TRBJ1-2	TRBV28	NA	CASSLGGVSGYTF
TRBJ2-3	TRBV28	NA	CASSQAGEWTDTQYF
TRBJ2-7	TRBV4-1	NA	CASSPGLAAPNIIYEQYF
TRBJ2-7	TRBV5-1	NA	CASSLVGGRYEQYF